These T cell receptor beta chains were read from a single sample in a study of cytomegalovirus exposure and HLA in healthy donors. Sequencing used immunoSEQ multiplex PCR; TCRdb keeps in-frame clones, though not all of them. The table includes approximately 82,000 clones, about four fifths detected once. Sequencing was done on a sample of PBMCs. These receptors were taken from a man aged 35-49 years in good health and CMV-seronegative. Both conserved end residues are part of each CDR3. The order of the fields is V gene, J gene, D gene, clone size, CDR3 DNA, CDR3 protein. D genes are given only for firm matches. The size of a clone is reported for some rows only, either as once, few or many, or as a class for expanded clones.

TRBV23-1	TRBJ1-5	NA	NA	TGCGCCAGCAGTCAATCGAAACAGGGTGAATGGAATCAGCCCCAGCATTTT	CASSQSKQGEWNQPQHF
TRBV6-1	TRBJ2-1	TRBD2	NA	TGTGCCAGCAGTGAGGCGGGCGGGAGGGCAGATGAGCAGTTCTTC	CASSEAGGRADEQFF
TRBV5-1	TRBJ2-1	NA	NA	TGCGCCAGCAGCTTTGGTAGCCTAAATGGGCAGTTCTTC	CASSFGSLNGQFF
TRBV6-6	TRBJ2-7	NA	NA	TGTGCCAGCAGATTGGACAGGCGCCCCGGGGGCTACGAGCAGTACTTC	CASRLDRRPGGYEQYF
TRBV28	TRBJ2-1	TRBD1	NA	TGTGCCAGCAGTTCCCGGGACAGCTCCTACAATGAGCAGTTCTTC	CASSSRDSSYNEQFF
TRBV6-6	TRBJ1-4	NA	NA	TGTGCCAGCAATTTCGGGGGAACTAATGAAAAACTGTTTTTT	CASNFGGTNEKLFF
TRBV7-9	TRBJ2-2	NA	NA	TGTTCCAGCAGCCCGTCTCCCCCCGGGGAGCTGTTTTTT	CSSSPSPPGELFF
TRBV7-6	TRBJ2-7	TRBD1	NA	TGTGCCAGCAGCCCCGGGCAGGGGGCAGACGAGCAGTACTTC	CASSPGQGADEQYF
TRBV9	TRBJ2-3	NA	NA	TGTGCCAGCAGCGTAGTTCCAGGGGGGCCTACAGATACGCAGTATTTT	CASSVVPGGPTDTQYF
TRBV5-1	TRBJ2-2	TRBD1	NA	TGCGCCAGCAGCCCCGGGACAGGGTTTGACGGGGAGCTGTTTTTT	CASSPGTGFDGELFF
TRBV10-3	TRBJ1-1	NA	NA	TGTGCCATCAGTGACCAAATGAACACTGAAGCTTTCTTT	CAISDQMNTEAFF
TRBV13	TRBJ1-5	NA	NA	TGTGCCAGCAGCTTAGTGTGGAGGCAGGTGCTACCCCAGCATTTT	CASSLVWRQVLPQHF
TRBV13	TRBJ2-7	TRBD2	NA	TGTGCCAGCAGCTTAGCTGGTAGCGGGAGTATGCTGTCTCTTGGCTACGAGCAGTACTTC	CASSLAGSGSMLSLGYEQYF
TRBV29-1	TRBJ1-3	TRBD1	NA	TGCAGCGTCCAGTCGGTAGGGACAGGGGGTTTTGGAAACACCATATATTTT	CSVQSVGTGGFGNTIYF
TRBV28	TRBJ1-5	NA	few	TGTGCCAGCAGCCCCGTCCGGTATACTCAGCCCCAGCATTTT	CASSPVRYTQPQHF
TRBV19	TRBJ2-7	TRBD1	once	TGTGCCAGTAGTTTACAGGGGGCGAGCAACGAGCAGTACTTC	CASSLQGASNEQYF
TRBV5-1	TRBJ2-1	NA	NA	TGCGCCAGCAGCTTGGGTCTAGCGAACAATGAGCAGTTCTTC	CASSLGLANNEQFF
TRBV5-1	TRBJ2-7	NA	NA	TGCGCCAGCAGCTTACTCTCTTTCTACGAGCAGTACTTC	CASSLLSFYEQYF
TRBV30	TRBJ1-1	NA	NA	TGTGCCTGGCAGATTACAGGGAACACTGAAGCTTTCTTT	CAWQITGNTEAFF
TRBV18	TRBJ2-1	TRBD2	NA	TGTGCCAGCTCACCGGGGCGACTAGCGGGAGTGAATGAGCAGTTCTTC	CASSPGRLAGVNEQFF
TRBV7-2	TRBJ2-5	NA	NA	TGTGCCAGCAGCCCCGGGTGGAGGTACCAAGAGACCCAGTACTTC	CASSPGWRYQETQYF
TRBV19	TRBJ2-2	NA	NA	TGTGCCAGCTCCCTAGGGACTGTCGGGGAGCTGTTTTTT	CASSLGTVGELFF
TRBV28	TRBJ2-1	TRBD2	NA	TGTGCCAGCAGTCCTCCGGGACTAGCCGGCCACAATGAGCAGTTCTTC	CASSPPGLAGHNEQFF
TRBV30	TRBJ1-5	NA	NA	TGTGCCTGGAGTCTACAGGGAAATCAGCCCCAGCATTTT	CAWSLQGNQPQHF